These T cell receptor beta chains were read from a single sample in a study of T cell repertoires in cytomegalovirus infection. A single record per CDR3 protein comes from TCRdb applying MiXCR to the reads. Of about 890,000 distinct CDR3 sequences listed, approximately 33% are singletons. No antigens are known for them. The sample in question was cultured CD8+ T cells from PBMCs, obtained from culture after CMV antigen stimulation. These receptors came from a human donor in good health (CMV status not recorded). Some clones in this sample may be carry-over from other donors' samples. CDR3s include the opening cysteine and the closing phenylalanine or tryptophan. A D gene is named only where the DNA matches it firmly. The size field is filled for only some rows; it gives once, few, many or a size class.

>TRBV27|.|TRBJ2-3|few
TGTGCCAGCAGTTTGAGGGGATACTACGCAGATACGCAGTATTTT
CASSLRGYYADTQYF
>TRBV12-3/TRBV12-4|TRBD2|TRBJ2-3|few
TGTGCCAGCAGTAGCTCTAGCGGGGATGGGGGCACAGATACGCAGTATTTT
CASSSSSGDGGTDTQYF
>TRBV6-1|.|TRBJ2-1|few
TGTGCCAGCAGTGAACTCGTGCGCGATGACTACAATGAGCAGTTCTTC
CASSELVRDDYNEQFF
>TRBV29-1|.|TRBJ1-2|.
TGCAGCGTTGACGTTGGGGCCACTAAGGATGGCTACACCTTC
CSVDVGATKDGYTF
>TRBV7-3|.|TRBJ1-1|.
TGTGCCAGCAGCTCCCAAGGGGGTGTGAACACTGAAGCTTTCTTT
CASSSQGGVNTEAFF
>TRBV7-9|TRBD1|TRBJ1-2|few
TGTGCCAGCAGCTTAGTCGGGACAGGGGAATCCTATGGCTACACCTTC
CASSLVGTGESYGYTF
>TRBV7-2|.|TRBJ1-5|few
TGTGCCAGCAGCTTAGGCAGGGTATTGCCCCAGCATTTT
CASSLGRVLPQHF
>TRBV14|.|TRBJ1-1|.
TGTGCCAGCAGCCAAGATACATATTCCGCTACTGAAGCTTTCTTT
CASSQDTYSATEAFF
>TRBV4-3|.|TRBJ1-4|few
TGCGCCAGCAGCCATCAACAGGGAGGGGAAAAACTGTTTTTT
CASSHQQGGEKLFF
>TRBV27|.|TRBJ2-2|.
TGTGCCAGCAGACTAGCTGGAGGCACCGGGGAGCTGTTTTTT
CASRLAGGTGELFF
>TRBV27|TRBD1|TRBJ2-3|few
TGTGCCAGCAGTCCCCGAGGGGGCGCAGATACGCAGTATTTT
CASSPRGGADTQYF
>TRBV5-6|.|TRBJ1-1|few
TGTGCCAGCACCTCGGGCCTAGGGAGCACTGAAGCTTTCTTT
CASTSGLGSTEAFF
>TRBV7-9|.|TRBJ2-6|.
TGTGCCAGCAGACCTGACCCGAGCTCTGGGGCCAACGTCCTGACTTTC
CASRPDPSSGANVLTF
>TRBV14|.|TRBJ2-3|many
TGTGCCAGTAGTTCGATGGGAGATACGCAGTATTTT
CASSSMGDTQYF
>TRBV3-1|TRBD1|TRBJ1-1|.
TGTGCCAGCAGCCAAGGGTGGACAGGGGACACTGAAGCTTTCTTT
CASSQGWTGDTEAFF
>TRBV12-3/TRBV12-4|.|TRBJ1-2|many
TGTGCCAGCAGTTTTTCCTATGGCTACACCTTC
CASSFSYGYTF
>TRBV7-8|TRBD2|TRBJ2-1|many
TGTGCCAGCAGCTTACGGGCGGGGGATTACAATGAGCAGTTCTTC
CASSLRAGDYNEQFF
>TRBV6-5|.|TRBJ2-4|few
TGTGCCAGCAGTTACTCGGACAGGGAGGGCATTCAGTACTTC
CASSYSDREGIQYF
>TRBV4-2|.|TRBJ2-2|few
TGTGCCAGCAGCCCAAAACCATCCCTCCGGATGGGGGAGCTGTTTTTT
CASSPKPSLRMGELFF
>TRBV27|TRBD1|TRBJ1-2|few
TGTGCCAGCAGTTTCCTTCAGGGGGGAACCTATGGCTACACCTTC
CASSFLQGGTYGYTF
>TRBV15|.|TRBJ2-2|.
TGTGCCACCAGCAGAGATAGGGGAGTCACCGGGGAGCTGTTTTTT
CATSRDRGVTGELFF
>TRBV10-3|TRBD1|TRBJ1-2|few
TGTGCCATCATTGCGGGACAGGGGGCCGACTATGGCTACACCTTC
CAIIAGQGADYGYTF
>TRBV12-5|.|TRBJ1-4|few
TGTGCTAGTGGTTTGGCAACGGGGGGCATGGATGAAAAACTGTTTTTT
CASGLATGGMDEKLFF
>TRBV25-1|TRBD1|TRBJ1-2|few
TGTGCCAGCAGGATGGACAGGGGGTATGATGACTATGGCTACACCTTC
CASRMDRGYDDYGYTF
>TRBV15|.|TRBJ1-4|many
TGTGCCACCAGCAGGGGGGCTTGGGAAAAACTGTTTTTT
CATSRGAWEKLFF
>TRBV7-2|.|TRBJ1-5|few
TGTGCCAGCAGCTTAAACGGGATCAGTGAAGGTCAGCCCCAGCATTTT
CASSLNGISEGQPQHF
>TRBV11-3|.|TRBJ2-3|.
TGTGCCAGCAGCTCTGGCGTAGGGGAGGATACGCAGTATTTT
CASSSGVGEDTQYF
>TRBV15|.|TRBJ2-1|.
TGTGCCACCAGCAGAGATTATGATGACCTTAGCAATGAGCAGTTCTTC
CATSRDYDDLSNEQFF
>TRBV20-1|.|TRBJ2-3|few
TGCAGTGCTAGAGATCCTGGGGCCACGTTAACAGATACGCAGTATTTT
CSARDPGATLTDTQYF
>TRBV7-9|.|TRBJ2-2|many
TGTGCCAGCAGCTCACCTGGACTCCCCCAGGGCCGCACCGGGGAGCTGTTTTTT
CASSSPGLPQGRTGELFF
>TRBV12-5|.|TRBJ2-6|few
TGTGCTAGTGGTACCTCTAGGGACTCTGGGGCCAACGTCCTGACTTTC
CASGTSRDSGANVLTF
>TRBV3-1|TRBD1|TRBJ2-2|.
TGTGCCAGCAGCCAACCGGACAGGGATACTGGGGAGCTGTTTTTT
CASSQPDRDTGELFF
>TRBV4-3|.|TRBJ2-3|.
TGCGCCAGCAGCCACGCCCGAGGCACTAGCACAGATACGCAGTATTTT
CASSHARGTSTDTQYF
>TRBV6-5|TRBD1|TRBJ1-5|.
TGTGCCAGCAGTCGTTCCCGGGACAGGGTTGATCAGCCCCAGCATTTT
CASSRSRDRVDQPQHF
>TRBV20-1|.|TRBJ1-1|.
TGCAGTGCTAGCTCTTACACTGAAGCTTTCTTT
CSASSYTEAFF
>TRBV7-6|.|TRBJ2-7|.
TGTGCCAGCAGCACGAGACGGTTCTACGAGCAGTACTTC
CASSTRRFYEQYF
>TRBV28|TRBD2|TRBJ2-3|.
TGTGCCAGCAAACTAGCGGGGGAGACCTCTAGCACAGATACGCAGTATTTT
CASKLAGETSSTDTQYF
>TRBV7-9|.|TRBJ2-2|.
TGTGCCAGCAGCTTAACAGGGGAGGCGATCGGGGAGCTGTTTTTT
CASSLTGEAIGELFF
>TRBV6-1|.|TRBJ2-3|few
TGTGCCAGCAGTAACCTCTGGACAGTTTCAGATACGCAGTATTTT
CASSNLWTVSDTQYF
>TRBV20-1|.|TRBJ2-1|.
TGCAGTGCTAGAGCCGAGAACAATGAGCAGTTCTTC
CSARAENNEQFF
>TRBV12-3/TRBV12-4|.|TRBJ2-1|few
TGTGCCAGCAGCAACAGGTACAATGAGCAGTTCTTC
CASSNRYNEQFF
>TRBV19|.|TRBJ2-2|many
TGTGCCAGCAGACAGCCGAACACCGGGGAGCTGTTTTTT
CASRQPNTGELFF
>TRBV6-5|TRBD1|TRBJ1-2|.
TGTGCCAGCAGACGGACAGGGCGCCTTAACTATGGCTACACCTTC
CASRRTGRLNYGYTF
>TRBV19|.|TRBJ2-6|.
TGTGCCAGTGACTTCGGCTCTGGGGCCAACGTCCTGACTTTC
CASDFGSGANVLTF
>TRBV10-3|TRBD1|TRBJ2-3|.
TGTGCCATCAGTGAGTTGGACAGGTCGGGGCGTAATTTT
CAISELDRSGRNF
>TRBV13|.|TRBJ1-3|.
TGTGCCAGCAGCGCCGGGCCCCTGGGGTCTGGAAACACCATATATTTT
CASSAGPLGSGNTIYF
>TRBV12-3/TRBV12-4|.|TRBJ1-2|many
TGTGCCATCCTTGCACAAAATCTATATGGCTACACCTTC
CAILAQNLYGYTF
>TRBV12-3/TRBV12-4|TRBD1|TRBJ1-3|few
TGTGCCAGCAGTTTCGACGTCCCGGGACAGGGATACTCTGGAAACACCATATATTTT
CASSFDVPGQGYSGNTIYF
>TRBV10-3|TRBD1|TRBJ1-1|.
TGTGCCATCAGTAACAGACAGGGGCGGAACACTGAAGCTTTCTTT
CAISNRQGRNTEAFF
>TRBV12-5|TRBD1|TRBJ2-2|few
TGTGCTAGTGGTCTGGGGGTGGCACAGGGGGGACCGAACACCGGGGAGCTGTTTTTT
CASGLGVAQGGPNTGELFF
>TRBV7-9|.|TRBJ2-7|many
TGTGCCAGCAGCCCCCGGGACGTAGCCTACGAGCAGTACTTC
CASSPRDVAYEQYF
>TRBV27|.|TRBJ1-6|.
TGTGCCAGCAGTGACAATAATTCACCCCTCCACTTT
CASSDNNSPLHF
>TRBV6-5|.|TRBJ2-2|.
TGTGCCAGCAGTTACTCGTGGGCATTTAGTGGCGACACCGGGGAGCTGTTTTTT
CASSYSWAFSGDTGELFF
>TRBV29-1|TRBD1|TRBJ1-2|.
TGCAGCGTTGAAGATCTTGACAGGGAGACGAACTATGGCTACACCTTC
CSVEDLDRETNYGYTF
>TRBV19|.|TRBJ1-1|.
TGTGCCAGTAGTATCGACAGGACCTCTTACACTGAAGCTTTCTTT
CASSIDRTSYTEAFF
>TRBV7-9|.|TRBJ2-7|few
TGTGCCAGCAGCTCCGTTCAGGGCATCTCCCACGAGCAGTACTTC
CASSSVQGISHEQYF
>TRBV12-3/TRBV12-4|.|TRBJ1-5|.
TGTGCCAGCAGTTTCACCGGGACCCGGGATCAGCCCCAGCATTTT
CASSFTGTRDQPQHF
>TRBV7-2|.|TRBJ1-2|.
TGTGCCAGCAGCGTCGACCCCAGAGGTAACTATGGCTACACCTTC
CASSVDPRGNYGYTF
>TRBV7-9|.|TRBJ1-1|few
TGTGCCAGCATCTTGGGGCGGGGTGAAGCTTTCTTT
CASILGRGEAFF
>TRBV6-5|TRBD2|TRBJ2-1|few
TGTGCCAGCAGTTACTCTAGCGGGGGGGTTTCCTTTTACAATGAGCAGTTCTTC
CASSYSSGGVSFYNEQFF